The 5 T cell receptor beta chains below all came from one sample that was sequenced in a study of blood T cell repertoires in COVID-19 (dated by TCRdb to 2018 to 2020). Library preparation was by the immunoSEQ multiplex PCR assay. This immuneACCESS table, as held by TCRdb, lists in-frame sequences with V and J called but not all clones. Of the missing ones, under half trace to an unresolved V gene in checked studies; the others have no known cause. The sample table lists under 85,000 clones, around 88% of them with a count of one. Approximately 13% of the sample comes from the top ten. The sequenced sample was peripheral blood. The receptor set was obtained from a man between 70 and 80 years old with active or convalescent COVID-19.

In this sample, this clone turned up a few times. The CDR3 protein is CASTMGGGGNYGYTF. CDR3 sequence (DNA): TGTGCCAGCACGATGGGGGGAGGGGGTAACTATGGCTACACCTTC. The chain links TRBV28 to TRBJ1-2, with TRBD1 as a possible D gene (6 bases). The CDR3 spans 15 residues. Germline CDR1 reads MDHEN; CDR2 reads SYDVKM. Trimming took off 7 bases at V and 1 base at J, with 16 bases between the two ends.

This clone has more than one count but fewer than ten. The V call is TRBV18, the J call TRBJ2-7; TRBD2 agrees at 9 bases. Trimming took 4 bases from V and 5 from J; bases not matched to a gene: 6. The CDR3 has 14 residues. CDR1 KGHSH and CDR2 LQKENI come from the germline V gene. The CDR3 nucleotides read TGTGCCAGCTCACAGTCTAGCGGGACCGACGAGCAGTACTTC. Translation gives CASSQSSGTDEQYF. Complete variable domain (other parts from reference TRBV18 and TRBJ2-7): NAGVMQNPRHLVRRRGQEARLRCSPMKGHSHVYWYRQLPEEGLKFMVYLQKENIIDESGMPKERFSAEFPKEGPSILRIQQVVRGDSAAYFCASSQSSGTDEQYFGPGTRLTVT.

The V and J genes are TRBV19 and TRBJ1-4, with D hard to call. This CDR3 comprises 14 residues. Trimming removed 7 bases from V and 0 bases from J, with 9 bases in between. Germline lookup yields CDR1 LNHDA and CDR2 SQIVND (reference sequence). The DNA of the CDR3 is TGTGCCAGTACAGGTCGCGCAACTAATGAAAAACTGTTTTTT. Protein sequence: CASTGRATNEKLFF.

In DNA, the CDR3 is TGTGCCAGCAGCTTAGCTGTGGTGAGCTCCTACGAGCAGTACTTC. Its translation: CASSLAVVSSYEQYF. The genes are TRBV7-2 and TRBJ2-7; the D is unclear. CDR1 and CDR2 from the germline V gene are SGHTA and FQGNSA. This CDR3 has 15 residues. Trimming took off 0 bases at V and 0 bases at J, with 9 bases between the two ends.

The V call is TRBV27, the J call TRBJ1-5; D remains ambiguous. This CDR3 has 14 amino acids. Per the germline V gene, CDR1 is MNHEY and CDR2 is SMNVEV (reference sequence). V was trimmed by 7 bases and J by 1 base, leaving 11 bases between them. The CDR3 coding sequence is TGTGCCAGCACATTTAGTAAGAGCAATCAGCCCCAGCATTTT. Residues: CASTFSKSNQPQHF.